These 18 T cell receptor beta chains came from one sample sequenced in a study of blood T cell repertoires in COVID-19. The protocol was immunoSEQ multiplex PCR, while the TCRdb copy is restricted to in-frame clones and leaves out a portion. This sample has 57,000 or so clones, with under 85% found just once. The specimen was peripheral blood. The receptors were sampled from a woman aged 80 or over with active or convalescent COVID-19.

The chain links TRBV2 to TRBJ1-3; D is perhaps TRBD1 (5 bases). CDR3 length equals 15 residues. The germline V gene has CDR1 SNHLY and CDR2 FYNNEI. V lost 1 base and J 7 bases, leaving 14 bases between the germline ends. As DNA, the CDR3 is TGTGCCAGCAGTGAAGAAGGGGCCGGATTGAACACCATATATTTT. This codes for CASSEEGAGLNTIYF. The whole variable domain, filled in from reference TRBV2 and TRBJ1-3, reads EPEVTQTPSHQVTQMGQEVILRCVPISNHLYFYWYRQILGQKVEFLVSFYNNEISEKSEIFDDQFSVERPDGSNFTLKIRSTKLEDSAMYFCASSEEGAGLNTIYFGEGSWLTVV.

The chain links TRBV6-5 to TRBJ2-7, with TRBD1 identical over 7 bases. Germline V gene lookup returns CDR1 MNHEY and CDR2 SVGAGI. This CDR3 spans 14 amino acids. Trimming at V came to 6 bases and at J to 1 base, leaving 6 bases not matched to a gene. CDR3 DNA: TGTGCCAGCAGGGCCAGGGGGAATTCCTACGAGCAGTACTTC. Translated, it gives CASRARGNSYEQYF.

The chain is built from TRBV6-1 and TRBJ1-5; D is unclear. Trimming stripped 1 base from V and 7 bases from J, with 8 bases between. Looked up from germline, CDR1 is MNHNS and CDR2 is SASEGT. This CDR3 has 13 amino acids. CDR3 protein: CASSEVNSQPQHF. In DNA form, the CDR3 reads TGTGCCAGCAGTGAAGTGAACAGCCAGCCCCAGCATTTT.

The chain has TRBV28 and TRBJ2-2, with TRBD1 matching over 10 bases. The CDR3 covers 18 residues. V lost 5 bases and J lost 7; bases outside the gene matches: 16. Per the germline V gene, CDR1 is MDHEN and CDR2 is SYDVKM. The CDR3 region has the DNA TGTGCCAGCAGTCCCAACCCCTCGGGACAGGGGAGAGTCGGGGAGCTGTTTTTT. This encodes CASSPNPSGQGRVGELFF.

This rearrangement joins TRBV3-1 (or the pseudogene TRBV3-2) to TRBJ1-2, with a weak D call TRBD1 (6 bases). Per the germline V gene, CDR1 is LGHDT and CDR2 is YNNKEL (reference sequence). V shed 2 bases and J shed 1 base, with 11 bases lying between them. The CDR3 has 15 amino acids. The CDR3 is CASSQIQGNNYGYTF. The CDR3 nucleotides read TGTGCCAGCAGCCAAATTCAGGGGAATAACTATGGCTACACCTTC.

The genes are TRBV5-1 and TRBJ2-2; 9 nucleotides match TRBD1. Germline values: CDR1 SGHRS, CDR2 YFSETQ. The CDR3 totals 14 residues. V shed 2 bases, J shed 6 bases, and the junction held 2 bases outside the gene matches. CDR3 DNA sequence: TGCGCCAGCAGCTTTGGACAGGGGTCCGGGGAGCTGTTTTTT. This encodes CASSFGQGSGELFF.

The V gene is TRBV29-1, the J gene TRBJ1-1, with D possibly being TRBD1 (5 bases). Trimming shortened V by 3 bases and J by 1 base, and 12 bases separated the two germline ends. This CDR3 region has 14 residues. From germline, CDR1 is SQVTM and CDR2 ANQGSEA. CDR3 loop: CSVESRQGNTEAFF. CDR3 DNA sequence: TGCAGCGTTGAGAGTCGGCAGGGGAACACTGAAGCTTTCTTT.

The V call is TRBV6-5, the J call TRBJ2-2; D not certain. Per germline, CDR1 MNHEY and CDR2 SVGAGI. Between the trimmed V and J ends, which lost 2 bases and 7 bases, there was a span of 11 bases. The CDR3 runs 14 residues. CDR3 bases: TGTGCCAGCAGTTACGAGCCGAGGAGCGGGGAGCTGTTTTTT. It translates to CASSYEPRSGELFF.

The CDR3 spells CATSDPRGGETQYF. The DNA for the CDR3 is TGTGCCACCAGTGATCCAAGGGGGGGAGAGACCCAGTACTTC. The V call is TRBV24-1, the J call TRBJ2-5, with D perhaps matching TRBD2 (7 bases). This CDR3 spans 14 amino acids. The V gene's germline CDR1 is KGHDR and CDR2 SFDVKD. V was clipped by 3 bases and J by 4 bases, with 11 bases between them.

The genes are TRBV27 and TRBJ1-1; 9 bases fit TRBD1. CDR3 size: 14 residues. The J segment lost 5 bases and the V segment lost 6 bases, leaving 7 bases of the junction unmatched. Germline V gene lookup returns CDR1 MNHEY and CDR2 SMNVEV (reference sequence). This chain's CDR3 is CASRQQGAKTEAFF. The CDR3 region has the DNA TGTGCCAGCAGACAACAGGGGGCTAAGACTGAAGCTTTCTTT.

The V call is TRBV3-1 (or the pseudogene TRBV3-2), the J call TRBJ1-5; a possible D gene is TRBD1 (6 bases). V gave up 1 base and J gave up 5 bases, with 9 bases separating them. Looked up from germline, CDR1 is LGHDT and CDR2 is YNNKEL (reference sequence). This CDR3 spans 14 amino acids. CDR3 in DNA: TGTGCCAGCAGCCAAGTACAGGGAGATCAGCCCCAGCATTTT. It encodes CASSQVQGDQPQHF.

This CDR3 reads CASSFTDRVDYGYTF. CDR3 bases: TGTGCCAGCAGCTTCACGGACAGGGTCGACTATGGCTACACCTTC. The genes are TRBV7-2 and TRBJ1-2, with 8 nucleotides matching TRBD1. Germline values: CDR1 SGHTA, CDR2 FQGNSA. Trimming at V came to 3 bases and at J to 3 bases, leaving 6 bases not matched to a gene. The CDR3 runs to 15 residues.

The chain carries TRBV20-1 and TRBJ2-1; TRBD1 agrees at 7 bases. With V trimmed by 3 bases and J by 15 bases, 11 bases remained unmatched. Germline CDR1 DFQATT, CDR2 SNEGSKA (reference sequence). The CDR3 consists of 12 residues. The CDR3 here is CSASTLRGHSFF. The DNA of the CDR3 is TGCAGTGCTAGTACCCTTAGGGGGCATTCGTTCTTC.

The V and J genes are TRBV9 and TRBJ2-3; 13 nucleotides align to TRBD2. Losses at the gene ends were 4 bases for V and 5 bases for J; bases not matched to a gene: 7. The CDR3 extends over 16 amino acids. CDR1 SGDLS and CDR2 YYNGEE come from the germline V gene. Here the CDR3 reads CASSPTLAGGQDTQYF. CDR3 in DNA: TGTGCCAGCAGCCCTACACTAGCGGGGGGGCAAGATACGCAGTATTTT.

This clone appeared a single time. The genes are TRBV27 and TRBJ1-1, with D perhaps TRBD1 (5 bases). Germline lookup yields CDR1 MNHEY and CDR2 SMNVEV (reference sequence). Deletions cut 4 bases from V and 6 bases from J, with 21 bases between. CDR3 length: 16 amino acids. The chain's CDR3 is CASSSPNTRALSEAFF. The CDR3 nucleotides are TGTGCCAGCAGTTCCCCCAACACCAGGGCCCTCTCTGAAGCTTTCTTT.

The chain recombines TRBV28 with TRBJ1-1; no clear D gene. There are 12 residues in the CDR3. Germline V gene data show CDR1 as MDHEN and CDR2 as SYDVKM. The V gene lost 6 bases and the J gene lost 1 base, with 6 bases spanning the gap. CDR3 loop: CASSSRNTEAFF. The CDR3 region has the DNA TGTGCCAGCAGCTCCAGGAACACTGAAGCTTTCTTT.

The genes are TRBV15 and TRBJ1-6, with no clear D. V lost 0 bases to trimming and J lost 9 bases, with 9 bases between them. Germline V gives CDR1 LNHNV, CDR2 YYDKDF (reference sequence). This CDR3 has 14 residues. Here the CDR3 DNA reads TGTGCCACCAGCAGAGATAAGGGAGGTTCACCCCTCCACTTT. This codes for CATSRDKGGSPLHF.

The rearrangement joins TRBV6-1 to TRBJ1-1; possible D gene TRBD1, 6 bases. With 2 bases removed from V and 5 bases from J, the gap between germline ends came to 15 bases. Germline V gene lookup returns CDR1 MNHNS and CDR2 SASEGT. The CDR3 extends over 15 amino acids. The CDR3 region has the DNA TGTGCCAGCAGTGAACTGGGCAGGGGCGAGACTGAAGCTTTCTTT. The encoded protein is CASSELGRGETEAFF.